The sequence of this T cell receptor (beta chain) was determined in a study of blood T cell repertoires in COVID-19. Background on the study: COVID-19 samples, acute and convalescent, were from the United States, Italy and Spain. PBMCs, B-cell-depleted T cells, or T cells were the source of the cDNA or gDNA that made up the material.

The CDR3 loop spans 15 amino acids. V lost 4 bases, J lost 7 bases, and 10 bases stayed unmatched. Looked up from germline, CDR1 is MNHEY and CDR2 is SVGEGT. Authors' analysis steps: Quantification of nucleated cells was approximated via reference gene primer amplification. Sequencing was performed with immunoSEQ multiplex PCR; in TCRdb, only in-frame clones are kept and a portion is missing. For V, J and clone size, that table is used; D and trimming come from the DNA. The profile shows about 170,000 clones, 83% of them singletons. Input material: peripheral blood. The V and J genes are TRBV6-2 or TRBV6-3 and TRBJ1-1; TRBD1 matches at 9 bases. This TCR derives from a woman in her 70s who had recovered from COVID-19. The chain's CDR3 is CASSFPPWTGVEAFF. CDR3 DNA: TGTGCCAGCAGTTTCCCCCCCTGGACAGGGGTTGAAGCTTTCTTT.